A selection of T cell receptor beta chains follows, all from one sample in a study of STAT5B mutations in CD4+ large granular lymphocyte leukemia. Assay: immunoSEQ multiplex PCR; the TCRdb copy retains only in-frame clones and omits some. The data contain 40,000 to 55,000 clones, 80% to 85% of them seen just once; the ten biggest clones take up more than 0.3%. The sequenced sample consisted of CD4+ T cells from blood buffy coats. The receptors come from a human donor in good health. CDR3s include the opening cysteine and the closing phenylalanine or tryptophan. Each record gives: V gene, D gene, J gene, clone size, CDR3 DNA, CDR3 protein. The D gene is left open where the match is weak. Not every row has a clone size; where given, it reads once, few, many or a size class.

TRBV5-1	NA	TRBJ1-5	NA	TGCGCCAGCAGCTTGTTCGGGGATAGCAATCAGCCCCAGCATTTT	CASSLFGDSNQPQHF
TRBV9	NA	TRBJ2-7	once	TGTGCCAGCAGCGTAGAAAGGGAGGCTAGCGAGTCCTACGAGCAGTACTTT	CASSVEREASESYEQYF
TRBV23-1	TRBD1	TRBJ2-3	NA	TGCGCCAACTACCTCGAAGGACCGGGACAGGCTGCGATCACAGATACGCAGTATTTT	CANYLEGPGQAAITDTQYF
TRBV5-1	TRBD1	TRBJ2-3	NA	TGCGCCAGCAGCTTGGACCGGGACAGCTCTAGCACAGATACGCAGTATTTT	CASSLDRDSSSTDTQYF
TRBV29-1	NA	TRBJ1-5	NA	TGCAGCGTTGGTGGGAATAGCAATCAGCCCCAGCATTTT	CSVGGNSNQPQHF
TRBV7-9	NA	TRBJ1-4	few	TGTGCCAGCAGCCGATTTATGGGGACCGACGAAAAACTGTTTTTT	CASSRFMGTDEKLFF
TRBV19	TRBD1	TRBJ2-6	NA	TGTGCCAGTTCCGGACAGGCTGGGGCCAACGTCCTGACTTTC	CASSGQAGANVLTF
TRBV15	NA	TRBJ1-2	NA	TGTGCCACCAGCGGAGGACAGAACTATGGCTACACCTTC	CATSGGQNYGYTF
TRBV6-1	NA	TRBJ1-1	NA	TGTGCCAGCATCACGAGCCGCTGGGGGGGGACTGAAGCTTTCTTT	CASITSRWGGTEAFF
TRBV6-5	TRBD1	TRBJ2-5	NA	TGTGCCAGCAGTTTAACGTCGGGACAGCTGTACTTC	CASSLTSGQLYF
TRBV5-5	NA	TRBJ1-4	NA	TGTGCCAGCAGCTTACACAGTACTACCCATCTGTTTTTT	CASSLHSTTHLFF
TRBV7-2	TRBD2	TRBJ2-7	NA	TGTGCCAGCAGCTCCGGACTAGCGGGGGACGCTAGAGAGCAGTACTTC	CASSSGLAGDAREQYF
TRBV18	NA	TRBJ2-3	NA	TGTGCCAGCTCACCACCTAACACAGATACGCAGTATTTT	CASSPPNTDTQYF
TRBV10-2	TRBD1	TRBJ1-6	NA	TGCGCCAGCAGTGAGACAGGGGATTCACCCCTCCACTTT	CASSETGDSPLHF
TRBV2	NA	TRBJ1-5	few	TGTGCCAGCAGGCCTGGGAAGGCTAATCAGCCCCAGCATTTT	CASRPGKANQPQHF
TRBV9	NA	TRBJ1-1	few	TGTGCCAGCAGCGTAAGGGGGGACACTGAAGCTTTCTTT	CASSVRGDTEAFF
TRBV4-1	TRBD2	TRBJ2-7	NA	TGCGCCAGCAGCCAAGCCGAGACTAGCTATTACGAGCAGTACTTC	CASSQAETSYYEQYF
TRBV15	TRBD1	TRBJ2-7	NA	TGTGCCACCAGCAGGGGAGGACAGGGGGTCAACGAGCAGTACTTC	CATSRGGQGVNEQYF
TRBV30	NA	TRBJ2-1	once	TGTGCCTGGAGTGCCACCAACAACGGGGAGCAGTTCTTC	CAWSATNNGEQFF
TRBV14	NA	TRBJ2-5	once	TGTGCCAGCAGCACTCGGCGAACATACGGGGAGGAGACCCAGTACTTC	CASSTRRTYGEETQYF
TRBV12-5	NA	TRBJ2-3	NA	TGTGCTAGTGGTTTCCCACCCTTCACAGATACGCAGTATTTT	CASGFPPFTDTQYF
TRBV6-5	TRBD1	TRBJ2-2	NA	TGTGCCAGCAGTTACCTACAGGGGGCGCGGGAGCTGTTTTTT	CASSYLQGARELFF
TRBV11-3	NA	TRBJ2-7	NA	TGTGCCAGCAGCTTATTAGACGTGCTCAACGAGCAGTACTTC	CASSLLDVLNEQYF
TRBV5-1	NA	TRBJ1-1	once	TGCGCCAGCAGCTTGGACGGACGAATGAACACTGAAGCTTTCTTT	CASSLDGRMNTEAFF
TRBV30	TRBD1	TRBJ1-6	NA	TGTGCCCGGGGGGACAGCCCGTTTGTACCCCTCCACTTT	CARGDSPFVPLHF
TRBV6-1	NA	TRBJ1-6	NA	TGTGCCAGCAGTGACAGGGTAAATTCACCCCTCCACTTT	CASSDRVNSPLHF
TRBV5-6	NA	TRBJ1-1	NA	TGTGCCAGCAGCACCGGGACATCGAACACTGAAGCTTTCTTT	CASSTGTSNTEAFF
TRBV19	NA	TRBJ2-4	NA	TGTGCCAGCGATGACAGAAAAAACATTCAGTACTTC	CASDDRKNIQYF
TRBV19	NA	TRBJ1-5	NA	TGTGCCAGCGCCCTCGACAGCAATCAGCCCCAGCATTTT	CASALDSNQPQHF
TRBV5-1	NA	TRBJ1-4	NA	TGCGCCAGCAGCCCAAGAGTTTTGGTAGCTAATGAAAAACTGTTTTTT	CASSPRVLVANEKLFF
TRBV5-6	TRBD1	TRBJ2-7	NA	TGTGCCAGCAGCCAATACCGACAGGGTACCTTCTACGAGCAGTACTTC	CASSQYRQGTFYEQYF
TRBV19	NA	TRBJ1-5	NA	TGTGCCAGTAGTCCGGGGATCCGGCAGCCCCAGCATTTT	CASSPGIRQPQHF
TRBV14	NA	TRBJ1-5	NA	TGTGCCAGCAGCCGACAGGCCGATCAGCCCCAGCATTTT	CASSRQADQPQHF
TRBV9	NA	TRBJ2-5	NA	TGTGCCAGCAGCCTGGGGCAGCTACAAGAGACCCAGTACTTC	CASSLGQLQETQYF
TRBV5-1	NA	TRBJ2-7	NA	TGCGCCAGCAGTACGGGACCGACGTCCTACGAGCAGTACTTC	CASSTGPTSYEQYF
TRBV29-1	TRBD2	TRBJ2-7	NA	TGCAGCGTTAGGTCGGAACTAGCGGGTTACGAGCAGTACTTC	CSVRSELAGYEQYF
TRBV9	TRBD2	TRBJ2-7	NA	TGTGCCAGCAGCGTACAAGCGGGGGGAGGGTACGAGCAGTACTTC	CASSVQAGGGYEQYF
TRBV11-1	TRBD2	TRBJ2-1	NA	TGTGCCAGCAGCTTAGACTCAGCGGGGTCCTTTTTTGAGCAGTTCTTC	CASSLDSAGSFFEQFF
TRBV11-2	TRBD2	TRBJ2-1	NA	TGTGCCAGCAGCCTTAGCGGGGGGGCCTACAATGAGCAGTTCTTC	CASSLSGGAYNEQFF
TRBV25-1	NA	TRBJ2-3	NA	TGTGCCAGCAGTGAACGCAGCGGAGGTTCAGATACGCAGTATTTT	CASSERSGGSDTQYF
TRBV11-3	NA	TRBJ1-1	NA	TGTGCCAGCAGCTTTCAGGAATCATCTGAAGCTTTCTTT	CASSFQESSEAFF
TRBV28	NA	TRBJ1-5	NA	TGTGCCAGCAGTACCTACAGGGAGCGCAATCAGCCCCAGCATTTT	CASSTYRERNQPQHF
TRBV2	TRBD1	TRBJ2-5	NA	TGTGCCAGCAGCCGACAGGGGTCGGGGGAGACCCAGTACTTC	CASSRQGSGETQYF
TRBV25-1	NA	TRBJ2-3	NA	TGTGCCAGCAGTGAGGGGCGTCACACAGATACGCAGTATTTT	CASSEGRHTDTQYF
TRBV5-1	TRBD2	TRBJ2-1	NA	TGCGCCAGCAGCCGGGGGGGAGGGGGAAACAATGAGCAGTTCTTC	CASSRGGGGNNEQFF
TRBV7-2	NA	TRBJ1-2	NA	TGTGCCAGCAGCTTAGACCCGGGAGGGGCCGATGGCTACACCTTC	CASSLDPGGADGYTF
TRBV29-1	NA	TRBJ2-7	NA	TGCAGCGCAGGGGGGAGGGCAGGGTACGAGCAGTACTTC	CSAGGRAGYEQYF
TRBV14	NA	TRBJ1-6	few	TGTGCCAGCAGCCAAGATCGTTCACCCCTCCACTTT	CASSQDRSPLHF
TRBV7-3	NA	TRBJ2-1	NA	TGTGCCAGCAGCTTAGAGGCGGGGGCTTACAATGAGCAGTTCTTC	CASSLEAGAYNEQFF